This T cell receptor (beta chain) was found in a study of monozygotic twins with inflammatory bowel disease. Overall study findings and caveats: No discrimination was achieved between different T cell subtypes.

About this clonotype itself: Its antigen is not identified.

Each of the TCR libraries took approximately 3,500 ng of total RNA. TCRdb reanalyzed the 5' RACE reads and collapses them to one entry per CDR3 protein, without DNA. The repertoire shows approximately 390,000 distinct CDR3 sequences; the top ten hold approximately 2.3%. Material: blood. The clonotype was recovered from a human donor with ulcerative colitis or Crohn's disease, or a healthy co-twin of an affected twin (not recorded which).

CDR3 in amino acids: CASSYSFRTSRNEQFF. The V and J genes are TRBV6-2 or TRBV6-3 and TRBJ2-1; TCRdb's D call of TRBD2 is untestable without DNA. Germline V lookup: CDR1 MNHEY, CDR2 SVGEGT. This CDR3 is 16 amino acids long.